The clone carrying this T cell receptor (beta chain) came up many times. This sample's time point: technical triplicate 1. The unsorted libraries originated from 2 million PBMCs that had been stored at -80 C. The cDNA was synthesized by means of template-switch 5'RACE, which was carried out with 10-nucleotide random UMIs. TCRdb re-called the 5' RACE reads through MiXCR, storing one row per CDR3 protein. This table has some 38,000 distinct CDR3 sequences, around 10% appearing once. This CDR3 region has 13 residues. Trimming cost V 4 bases and J 4 bases; bases outside gene matches: 1. This record comes from a study of neurological immune-mediated disorders.

Sequences were obtained from PBMCs. The chain has TRBV12-3 or TRBV12-4 and TRBJ2-1; 7 nucleotides agree with TRBD2. The sequence derives from a man aged 55 to 70 with HTLV-1-associated myelopathy (HAM/TSP). CDR3 in DNA: TGTGCCAGCAGTTCCGGGAGGTACAATGAGCAGTTCTTC. Amino acid sequence: CASSSGRYNEQFF.